Included here is one TCR beta chain sequence, with context. The CDR3 length is 14 residues. Trimming took off 6 bases at V and 6 bases at J, with 17 bases between the two ends. Per the germline V gene, CDR1 is MNHNS and CDR2 is SASEGT. Here immunoSEQ multiplex PCR was the method, and the copy in TCRdb shows in-frame clones only, minus some. The sample carries about 2 million clones, less than 95% recorded once. The record originates from a study of shared clonotypes between healthy human individuals. Selected positively for CCR7 and CD45RO-negative, naive CD8 cells excluded terminally differentiated effector memory CD45RA+ cells.

The sequenced sample was naive CD8+ T cells sorted from blood. The chain employs TRBV6-1 and TRBJ1-1, with D unclear. This TCR was sampled from a man aged 18-30 years in good health. The CDR3 coding sequence is TGTGCCAGCAGCGACTGGGCTGGGTTGGCTGAAGCTTTCTTT. Its protein is CASSDWAGLAEAFF.